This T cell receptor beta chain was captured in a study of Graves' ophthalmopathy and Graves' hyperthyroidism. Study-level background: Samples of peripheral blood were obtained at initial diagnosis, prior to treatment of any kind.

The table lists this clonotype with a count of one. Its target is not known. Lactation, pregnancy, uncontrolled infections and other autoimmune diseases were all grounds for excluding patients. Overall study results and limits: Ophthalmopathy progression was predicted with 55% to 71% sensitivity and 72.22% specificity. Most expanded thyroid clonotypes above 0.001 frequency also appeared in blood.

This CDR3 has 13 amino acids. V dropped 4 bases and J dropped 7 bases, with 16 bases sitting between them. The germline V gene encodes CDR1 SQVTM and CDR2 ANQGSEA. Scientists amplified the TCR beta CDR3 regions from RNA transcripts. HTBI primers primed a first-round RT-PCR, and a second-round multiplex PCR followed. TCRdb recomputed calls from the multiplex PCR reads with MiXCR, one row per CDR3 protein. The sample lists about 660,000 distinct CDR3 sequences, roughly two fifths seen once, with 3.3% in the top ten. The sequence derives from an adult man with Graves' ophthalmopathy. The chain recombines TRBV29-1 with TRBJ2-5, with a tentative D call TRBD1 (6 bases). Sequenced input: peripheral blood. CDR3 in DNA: TGCAGCGTTGCTCCAGGGGTGGTAGGGACCCAGTACTTC. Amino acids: CSVAPGVVGTQYF.